This T cell receptor beta chain was recorded in a study of T cells in Graves' hyperthyroidism and ophthalmopathy. General study findings and limits: Most clonotypes expanded in the thyroid (above 0.001) were also present in blood.

The TCR beta CDR3 regions underwent amplification using RNA transcripts as the source. The study used the HTBI primer set for a first-round RT-PCR of the TCR CDR3. TCRdb ran MiXCR on the multiplex PCR reads and lists one entry per CDR3 protein. The sample yields some 460,000 distinct CDR3 sequences, 15% to 17% seen once. This clonotype appeared many times. Its antigen is unknown. Sequencing was performed on blood. This TCR was sampled from a woman in her late teens or twenties with Graves' hyperthyroidism.

DNA for the CDR3: TGTGCCAGCAGCCAAGAAGGCAAGGCCTACGAGCAGTACTTC. Encoded protein: CASSQEGKAYEQYF. This chain links TRBV3-1 with TRBJ2-7; D unresolved. From germline, CDR1 is LGHDT and CDR2 YNNKEL (reference sequence). The CDR3 extends over 14 amino acids. V was clipped by 0 bases and J by 2 bases, with 8 bases between them.